Each of the 7 T cell receptor beta chains below was sequenced from the same sample in a study of T cells after yellow fever vaccination. TCRdb fed the 5' RACE reads into MiXCR, producing one record per CDR3 protein. The sample holds some 340,000 distinct CDR3 sequences, 4.1% seen once. Sequencing was performed on PBMCs, taken 5 days after the yellow fever booster vaccination. Receptors were obtained from a man between 18 and 35 years old who received the YFV17D yellow fever vaccine.

The chain links TRBV4-3 to TRBJ2-5; 9 nucleotides align to TRBD2. The germline CDR1 and CDR2 sequences are LGHNA and YSLEER. The CDR3 is 15 residues long. V shed 1 base and J 6 bases; nucleotides not matched to a gene: 6. Here the CDR3 reads CASSQGVAGAKTQYF. The DNA of the CDR3 is TGCGCCAGCAGCCAAGGGGTAGCGGGGGCGAAGACCCAGTACTTC.

This CDR3 reads CASSLEGGEQYV. The DNA for the CDR3 is TGCGCCAGCAGCTTGGAAGGGGGAGAGCAGTACGTC. This chain connects TRBV5-1 to TRBJ2-7, with D maybe TRBD1 (6 bases). Trimming took 0 bases from V and 7 from J, leaving 8 bases between them. The CDR3 contains 12 residues. Germline loops: CDR1 SGHRS, CDR2 YFSETQ.

The gene calls are TRBV19 and TRBJ1-5; D unresolved. This CDR3 is built from 17 residues. The germline V gene encodes CDR1 LNHDA and CDR2 SQIVND (reference sequence). Deletions cut 0 bases from V and 0 bases from J, with 12 bases between. In nucleotides, the CDR3 is TGTGCCAGTAGTATAGATCTATTCGGGTATAGCAATCAGCCCCAGCATTTT. It translates to CASSIDLFGYSNQPQHF.

The genes are TRBV5-1 and TRBJ1-4; D gene uncertain. The V end was cut by 0 bases, the J end by 8 bases, with 11 bases between. The length of the CDR3 is 14 residues. Germline V gene lookup returns CDR1 SGHRS and CDR2 YFSETQ. The CDR3 DNA reads TGCGCCAGCAGCTTGGGCCAGGAAACAGAAAAACTGTTTTTT. Its protein is CASSLGQETEKLFF.

This clonotype was observed many times. This chain connects TRBV27 to TRBJ2-2; D is uncertain. The CDR3 runs 14 residues. Germline CDR1 MNHEY, CDR2 SMNVEV (reference sequence). Trimming removed 4 bases from V and 7 bases from J, with 13 bases in between. CDR3 DNA: TGTGCCAGCAGTTATTCTGCGGCTGTCGGGGAGCTGTTTTTT. This translates into CASSYSAAVGELFF.

In this sample, this clonotype turned up a few times. This chain joins TRBV18 and TRBJ1-1, with a possible D match to TRBD1 (5 bases). Germline CDR1 is KGHSH and CDR2 is LQKENI. This CDR3 contains 15 residues. V gave up 3 bases and J gave up 2 bases, with 13 bases separating them. This CDR3 reads CASSPSQGANTEAFF. CDR3 nucleotide sequence: TGTGCCAGCTCACCTAGTCAGGGCGCTAACACTGAAGCTTTCTTT.

This clonotype was found many times. This chain links TRBV12-3 or TRBV12-4 with TRBJ2-7; possibly TRBD1 for D (6 bases). The ends were cut back, 5 bases at V and 3 bases at J, with 11 bases in the middle. CDR3 length: 13 residues. CDR3 residues: CASSTLTGYEQYF. The CDR3 coding sequence is TGTGCCAGCAGTACCCTGACAGGCTACGAGCAGTACTTC.